This T cell receptor (beta chain) was observed in a study of vaccination and CD4 T cells after COVID-19. Study information: The post-COVID samples were taken a median about 98 days after diagnosis, anywhere from 35 to 161. Sampling that followed vaccination took place a median around 71 days after dose two, within a range of 14 to 241.

The treatment denotes: approximately nine-day PBMC culture with coronavirus spike peptide pools or control peptides (ViraFEST assay). The Oncomine TCR Beta short-read assay was applied to DNA of cultured CD4+ T cells. From the PCR reads, TCRdb called clonotypes with MiXCR, one entry per CDR3 protein. The top ten hold around 8.5% of the sample, which has 15,000 to 20,000 distinct CDR3 sequences, around 40% seen once. Worth noting for this clonotype: The antigen remains undetermined.

Trimming removed 4 bases at V and 2 bases at J, with 15 bases between. CDR1 and CDR2 from the germline V gene are SGDLS and YYNGEE. The CDR3 length is 15 residues. Regarding the study as a whole: Vaccine-specific clones in convalescent patients were spike mono-reactive in 304 of 307 cases.

The source of this sequence is a human donor who had recovered from COVID-19. The starting material was CD4+ T cells from blood, cultured in vitro, obtained after SARS-CoV-2 vaccination. V is TRBV9 and J is TRBJ1-1; D is undetermined. The CDR3 nucleotides are TGTGCCAGCAGCCGTAATTCCAGGAGCAACACTGAAGCTTTCTTT. Protein sequence: CASSRNSRSNTEAFF.